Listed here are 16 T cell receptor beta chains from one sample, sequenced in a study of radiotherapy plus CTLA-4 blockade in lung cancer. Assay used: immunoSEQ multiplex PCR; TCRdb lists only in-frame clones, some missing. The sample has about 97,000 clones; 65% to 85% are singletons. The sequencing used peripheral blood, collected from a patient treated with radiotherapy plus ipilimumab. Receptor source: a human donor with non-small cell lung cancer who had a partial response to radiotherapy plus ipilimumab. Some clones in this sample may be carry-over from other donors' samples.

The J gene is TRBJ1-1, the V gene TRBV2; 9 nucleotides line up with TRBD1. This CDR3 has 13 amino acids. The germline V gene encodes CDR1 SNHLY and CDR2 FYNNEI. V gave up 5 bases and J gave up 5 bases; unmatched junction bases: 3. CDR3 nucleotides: TGTGCCAGCAGTAACAGGGGGCGAACTGAAGCTTTCTTT. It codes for CASSNRGRTEAFF.

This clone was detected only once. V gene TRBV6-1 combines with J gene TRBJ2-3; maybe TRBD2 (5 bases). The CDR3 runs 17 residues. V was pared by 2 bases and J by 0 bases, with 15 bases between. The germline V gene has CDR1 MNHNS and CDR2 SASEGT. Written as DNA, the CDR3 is TGTGCCAGCAGTGAATTCAGAGGAACGGGGAGCACAGATACGCAGTATTTT. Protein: CASSEFRGTGSTDTQYF.

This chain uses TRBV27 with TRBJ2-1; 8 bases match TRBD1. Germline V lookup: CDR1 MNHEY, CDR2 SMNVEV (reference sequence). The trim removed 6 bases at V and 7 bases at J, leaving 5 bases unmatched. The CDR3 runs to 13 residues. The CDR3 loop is CASSRGRSNEQFF. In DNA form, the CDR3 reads TGTGCCAGCAGCAGGGGGCGTTCGAATGAGCAGTTCTTC.

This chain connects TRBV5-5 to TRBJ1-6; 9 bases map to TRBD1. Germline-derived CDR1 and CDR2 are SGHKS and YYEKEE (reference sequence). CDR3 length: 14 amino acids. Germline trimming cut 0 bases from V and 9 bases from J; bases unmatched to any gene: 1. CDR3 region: CASSLGDRVSPLHF. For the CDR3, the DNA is TGTGCCAGCAGCTTGGGGGACAGGGTTTCACCCCTCCACTTT.

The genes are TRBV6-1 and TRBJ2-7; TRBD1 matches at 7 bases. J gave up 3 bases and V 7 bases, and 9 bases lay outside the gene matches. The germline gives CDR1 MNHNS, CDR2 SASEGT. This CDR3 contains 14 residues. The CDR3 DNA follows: TGTGCCAGCACGCAGGGACAGAACAACTACGAGCAGTACTTC. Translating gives CASTQGQNNYEQYF.

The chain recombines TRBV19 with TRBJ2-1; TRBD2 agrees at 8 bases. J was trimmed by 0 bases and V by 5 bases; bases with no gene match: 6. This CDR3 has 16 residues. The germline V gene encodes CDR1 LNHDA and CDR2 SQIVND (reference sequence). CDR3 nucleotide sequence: TGTGCCAGTAGTTCTAGCGGGCTTAGCTCCTACAATGAGCAGTTCTTC. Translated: CASSSSGLSSYNEQFF.

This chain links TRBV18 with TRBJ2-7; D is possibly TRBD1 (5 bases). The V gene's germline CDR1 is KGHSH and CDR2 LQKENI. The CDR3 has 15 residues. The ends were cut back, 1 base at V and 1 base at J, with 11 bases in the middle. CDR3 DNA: TGTGCCAGCTCACCACAGGCAGGGTGGTCCTACGAGCAGTACTTC. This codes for CASSPQAGWSYEQYF.

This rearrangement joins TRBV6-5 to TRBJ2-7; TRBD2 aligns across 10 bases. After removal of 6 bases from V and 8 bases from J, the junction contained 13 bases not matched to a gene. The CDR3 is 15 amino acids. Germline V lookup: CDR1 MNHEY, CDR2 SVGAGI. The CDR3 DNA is TGTGCCAGCAGCGCTCAACGCGGACTAGCGGCAAAGCAGTACTTC. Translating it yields CASSAQRGLAAKQYF.

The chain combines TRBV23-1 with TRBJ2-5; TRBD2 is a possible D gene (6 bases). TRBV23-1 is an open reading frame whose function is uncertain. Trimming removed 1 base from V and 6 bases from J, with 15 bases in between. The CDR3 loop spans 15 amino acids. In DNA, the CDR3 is TGCGCCAGCAGTCAATTGGGTGGGGACTTACAGACCCAGTACTTC. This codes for CASSQLGGDLQTQYF.

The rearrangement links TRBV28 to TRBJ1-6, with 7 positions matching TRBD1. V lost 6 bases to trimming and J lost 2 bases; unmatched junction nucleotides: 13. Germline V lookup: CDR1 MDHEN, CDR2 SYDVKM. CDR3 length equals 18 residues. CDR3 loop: CASSLGLGGSTYNSPLHF. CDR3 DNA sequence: TGTGCCAGCAGCTTAGGGTTAGGGGGCTCAACCTATAATTCACCCCTCCACTTT.

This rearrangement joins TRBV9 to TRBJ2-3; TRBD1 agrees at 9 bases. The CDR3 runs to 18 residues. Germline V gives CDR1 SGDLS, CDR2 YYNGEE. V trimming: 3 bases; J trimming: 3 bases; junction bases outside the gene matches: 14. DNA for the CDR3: TGTGCCAGCAGCGCCGGGACAGGGTGGGGGTTGAGGACAGATACGCAGTATTTT. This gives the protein CASSAGTGWGLRTDTQYF.

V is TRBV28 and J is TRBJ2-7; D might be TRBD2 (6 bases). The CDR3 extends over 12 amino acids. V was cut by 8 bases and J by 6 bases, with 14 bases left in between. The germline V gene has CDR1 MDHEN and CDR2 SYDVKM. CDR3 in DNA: TGTGCCAGCGGGGAGGTCGACAGCGAGCAGTACTTC. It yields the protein CASGEVDSEQYF.

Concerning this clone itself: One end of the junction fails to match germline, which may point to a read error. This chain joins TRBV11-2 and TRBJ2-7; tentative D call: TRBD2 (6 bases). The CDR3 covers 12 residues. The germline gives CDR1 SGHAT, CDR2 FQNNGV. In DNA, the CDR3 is TGTGTCAGCAGCTTACGGGCGGGGGAGCAGTACTTC. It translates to CVSSLRAGEQYF.

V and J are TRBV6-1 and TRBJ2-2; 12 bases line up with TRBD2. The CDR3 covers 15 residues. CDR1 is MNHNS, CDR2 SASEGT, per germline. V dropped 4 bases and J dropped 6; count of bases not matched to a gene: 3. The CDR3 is CASSGLAGGSGELFF. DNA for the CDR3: TGTGCCAGCAGTGGTCTAGCGGGAGGGTCCGGGGAGCTGTTTTTT.

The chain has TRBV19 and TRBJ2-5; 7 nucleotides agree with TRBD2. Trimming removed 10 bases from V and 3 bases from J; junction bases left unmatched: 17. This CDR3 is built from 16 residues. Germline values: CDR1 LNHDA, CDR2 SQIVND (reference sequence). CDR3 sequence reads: CAIHGGEGGREETQYF. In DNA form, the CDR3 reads TGTGCCATCCATGGGGGGGAGGGAGGGCGAGAAGAGACCCAGTACTTC.

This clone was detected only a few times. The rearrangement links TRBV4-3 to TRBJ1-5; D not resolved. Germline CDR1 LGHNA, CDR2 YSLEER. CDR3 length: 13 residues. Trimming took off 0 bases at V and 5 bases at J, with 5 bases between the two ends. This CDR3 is CASSQDRDQPQHF. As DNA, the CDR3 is TGCGCCAGCAGCCAAGATCGGGATCAGCCCCAGCATTTT.